These T cell receptor beta chains were read from a single sample in a study of T cell responses to AZD1222 COVID-19 vaccine. Clones were read by immunoSEQ multiplex PCR, and TCRdb kept only the in-frame ones, dropping some. This sample has about 85,000 clones, with less than 85% found just once. Material: peripheral blood, obtained 28 days after the second AZD1222 dose. Receptors were obtained from an adult who received the AZD1222 COVID-19 vaccine. The CDR3 runs from the conserved cysteine through the conserved F or W. Each record gives: clone size, J gene, V gene, CDR3 length, D gene, CDR3 protein, CDR3 DNA. The D gene is left open where the match is weak. Part of the rows lack a size; the others show once, few, many or a class for expanded clones.

- TRBJ2-1 TRBV30 15 TRBD1 CAWSVLGQSHNEQFF TGTGCCTGGAGTGTATTGGGACAGTCTCACAATGAGCAGTTCTTC
- TRBJ2-3 TRBV5-4 17 TRBD2 CASSLAAGGISTDTQYF TGTGCCAGCAGCCTGGCAGCGGGGGGCATTAGCACAGATACGCAGTATTTT
- TRBJ2-1 TRBV4-1 13 - CASSQGGVNEQFF TGCGCCAGCAGCCAAGGTGGGGTCAATGAGCAGTTCTTC
- TRBJ2-1 TRBV10-3 13 - CATGETRDNEQFF TGTGCCACCGGGGAAACTAGGGACAATGAGCAGTTCTTC
few TRBJ1-2 TRBV10-1 13 - CASSEVRESGYTF TGCGCCAGCAGTGAGGTCAGGGAGAGTGGCTACACCTTC
- TRBJ1-5 TRBV6-5 15 - CASSYSRTSHQPQHF TGTGCCAGCAGTTACTCCAGGACGAGTCATCAGCCCCAGCATTTT
- TRBJ2-1 TRBV29-1 13 TRBD2 CSVGGLSNNEQFF TGCAGCGTTGGGGGACTATCTAACAATGAGCAGTTCTTC
- TRBJ1-2 TRBV18 15 - CASSPISVGVDGYTF TGTGCCAGCTCACCAATTTCGGTAGGGGTAGATGGCTACACCTTC
- TRBJ2-3 TRBV4-1 15 - CASSSKAPSTDTQYF TGCGCCAGCAGCTCAAAGGCACCTAGCACAGATACGCAGTATTTT
- TRBJ2-1 TRBV19 15 TRBD2 CASSTSGREFNEQFF TGTGCCAGTAGTACTAGCGGGAGGGAATTTAATGAGCAGTTCTTC
- TRBJ2-7 TRBV5-1 17 TRBD2 CASSLRVAGLSSYEQYF TGCGCCAGCAGCTTGAGAGTAGCGGGACTGAGCTCCTACGAGCAGTACTTC
- TRBJ2-5 TRBV5-1 14 - CASSTTGTQETQYF TGCGCCAGCAGCACAACCGGGACCCAAGAGACCCAGTACTTC
- TRBJ1-1 TRBV7-6 14 - CASSLVGGRAEAFF TGTGCCAGCAGCTTAGTGGGGGGACGCGCTGAAGCTTTCTTT
- TRBJ2-6 TRBV2 17 TRBD1 CASTATGTGSGANVLTF TGTGCCAGCACTGCTACGGGGACAGGGTCAGGGGCCAACGTCCTGACTTTC
- TRBJ1-1 TRBV4-2 14 - CASSASLVITEAFF TGTGCCAGCAGCGCTTCCCTCGTAATCACTGAAGCTTTCTTT
once TRBJ2-5 TRBV6-2/TRBV6-3 13 - CASSYHRGETQYF TGTGCCAGCAGTTACCATAGGGGGGAGACCCAGTACTTC
- TRBJ1-6 TRBV30 12 - CAWRALTSPLHF TGTGCCTGGAGAGCACTAACTTCACCCCTCCACTTT
once TRBJ2-6 TRBV12-5 16 - CASASGRISGANVLTF TGTGCTAGTGCCTCGGGACGGATCTCTGGGGCCAACGTCCTGACTTTC
- TRBJ1-3 TRBV9 14 - CASSVMDSGNTIYF TGTGCCAGCAGCGTAATGGACTCTGGAAACACCATATATTTT
- TRBJ2-2 TRBV9 13 - CASSVGWTGELFF TGTGCCAGCAGCGTAGGGTGGACCGGGGAGCTGTTTTTT
- TRBJ1-1 TRBV7-2 13 - CASSLDRGTEAFF TGTGCCAGCAGCTTAGACCGGGGCACTGAAGCTTTCTTT
- TRBJ2-3 TRBV7-3 14 - CASSLTPTTDTQYF TGTGCCAGCAGCTTAACGCCTACAACAGATACGCAGTATTTT
- TRBJ2-1 TRBV15 17 - CATSRQPTGSGYNEQFF TGTGCCACCAGCAGACAACCTACGGGGAGCGGGTACAATGAGCAGTTCTTC
- TRBJ1-5 TRBV10-3 14 TRBD1 CAISDMGQGKPQHF TGTGCCATCAGTGATATGGGACAGGGTAAGCCCCAGCATTTT